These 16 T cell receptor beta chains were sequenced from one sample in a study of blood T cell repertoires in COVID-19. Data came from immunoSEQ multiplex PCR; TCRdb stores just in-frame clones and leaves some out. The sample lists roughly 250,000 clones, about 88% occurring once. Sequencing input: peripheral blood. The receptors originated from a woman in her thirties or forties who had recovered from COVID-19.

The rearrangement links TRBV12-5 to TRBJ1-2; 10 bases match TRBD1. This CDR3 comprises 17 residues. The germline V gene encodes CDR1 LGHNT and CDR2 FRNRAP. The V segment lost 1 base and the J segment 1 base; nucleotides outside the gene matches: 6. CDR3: CASGLGTGGRYNYGYTF. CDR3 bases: TGTGCTAGTGGTTTGGGGACAGGGGGGCGTTATAACTATGGCTACACCTTC.

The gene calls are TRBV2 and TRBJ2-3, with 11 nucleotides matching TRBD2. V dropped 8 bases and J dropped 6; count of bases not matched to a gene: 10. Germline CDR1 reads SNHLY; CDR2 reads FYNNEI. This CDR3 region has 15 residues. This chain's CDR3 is CASGEDSGRGDTQYF. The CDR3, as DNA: TGTGCCAGCGGGGAGGATAGCGGGAGGGGGGATACGCAGTATTTT.

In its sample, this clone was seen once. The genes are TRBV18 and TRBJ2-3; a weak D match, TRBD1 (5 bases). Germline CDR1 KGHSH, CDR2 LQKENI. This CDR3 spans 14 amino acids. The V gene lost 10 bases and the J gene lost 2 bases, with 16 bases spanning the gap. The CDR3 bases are TGTGCCACCACCAGGGCTAGTTACACAGATACGCAGTATTTT. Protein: CATTRASYTDTQYF.

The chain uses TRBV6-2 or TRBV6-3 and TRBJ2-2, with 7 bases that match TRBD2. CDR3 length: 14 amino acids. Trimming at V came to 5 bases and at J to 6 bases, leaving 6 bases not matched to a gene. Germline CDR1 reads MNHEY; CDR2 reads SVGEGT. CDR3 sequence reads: CASSHGGGAGELFF. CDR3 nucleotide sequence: TGTGCCAGCAGTCACGGTGGGGGGGCCGGGGAGCTGTTTTTT.

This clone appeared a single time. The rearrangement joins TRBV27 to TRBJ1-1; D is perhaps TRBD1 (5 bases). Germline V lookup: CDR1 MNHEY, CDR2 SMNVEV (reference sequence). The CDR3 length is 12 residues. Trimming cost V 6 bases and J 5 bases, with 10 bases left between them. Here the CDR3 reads CASSQGGTEAFF. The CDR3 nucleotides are TGTGCCAGCAGCCAGGGTGGTACTGAAGCTTTCTTT.

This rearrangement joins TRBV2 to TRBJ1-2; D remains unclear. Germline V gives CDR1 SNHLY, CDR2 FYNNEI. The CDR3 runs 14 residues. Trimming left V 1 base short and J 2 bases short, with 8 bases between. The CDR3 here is CASSEGQVNYGYTF. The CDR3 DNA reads TGTGCCAGCAGTGAAGGGCAGGTGAACTATGGCTACACCTTC.

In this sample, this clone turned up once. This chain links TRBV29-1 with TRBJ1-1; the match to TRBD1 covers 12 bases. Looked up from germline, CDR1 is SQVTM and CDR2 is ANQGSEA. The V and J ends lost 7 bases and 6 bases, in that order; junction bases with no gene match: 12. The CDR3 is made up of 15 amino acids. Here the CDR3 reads CSAPGGGQGAPEAFF. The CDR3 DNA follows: TGCAGCGCCCCCGGGGGGGGACAGGGGGCCCCTGAAGCTTTCTTT. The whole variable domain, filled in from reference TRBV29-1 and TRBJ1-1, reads SAVISQKPSRDICQRGTSLTIQCQVDSQVTMMFWYRQQPGQSLTLIATANQGSEATYESGFVIDKFPISRPNLTFSTLTVSNMSPEDSSIYLCSAPGGGQGAPEAFFGQGTRLTVV.

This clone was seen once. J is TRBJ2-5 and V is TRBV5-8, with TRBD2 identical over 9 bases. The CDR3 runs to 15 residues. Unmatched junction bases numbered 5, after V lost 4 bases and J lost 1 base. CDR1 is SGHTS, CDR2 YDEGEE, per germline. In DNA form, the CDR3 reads TGTGCCAGCAGCCAGCGGGGGGACCCCCAAGAGACCCAGTACTTC. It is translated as CASSQRGDPQETQYF.

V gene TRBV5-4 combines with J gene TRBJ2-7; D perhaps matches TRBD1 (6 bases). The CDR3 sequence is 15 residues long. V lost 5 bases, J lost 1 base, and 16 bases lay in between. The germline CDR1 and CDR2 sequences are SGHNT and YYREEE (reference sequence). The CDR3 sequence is CASRGGRGPSYEQYF. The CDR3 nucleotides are TGTGCCAGCAGAGGGGGTCGGGGTCCTTCCTACGAGCAGTACTTC. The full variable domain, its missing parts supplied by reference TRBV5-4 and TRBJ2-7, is ETGVTQSPTHLIKTRGQQVTLRCSSQSGHNTVSWYQQALGQGPQFIFQYYREEENGRGNFPPRFSGLQFPNYSSELNVNALELDDSALYLCASRGGRGPSYEQYFGPGTRLTVT.

The CDR3 reads CASSPGLAGAHDTQYF. The DNA of the CDR3 is TGTGCCAGCAGCCCGGGACTAGCGGGAGCCCACGATACGCAGTATTTT. The rearrangement uses TRBV5-4 and TRBJ2-3, with 14 bases that match TRBD2. Germline values: CDR1 SGHNT, CDR2 YYREEE (reference sequence). The CDR3 spans 16 residues. Trimming took 4 bases from V and 6 from J; bases not matched to a gene: 7.

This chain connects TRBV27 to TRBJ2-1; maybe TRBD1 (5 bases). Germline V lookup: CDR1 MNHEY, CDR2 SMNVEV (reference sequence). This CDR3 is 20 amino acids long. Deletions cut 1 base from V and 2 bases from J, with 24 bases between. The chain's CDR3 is CASSLYLTGASRATYNEQFF. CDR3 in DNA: TGTGCCAGCAGTTTATACCTAACAGGAGCCTCCCGTGCAACCTACAATGAGCAGTTCTTC.

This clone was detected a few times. CDR3 protein: CASSPGTGRSNQPQHF. DNA for the CDR3: TGTGCCAGCAGCCCCGGGACAGGGCGTAGCAATCAGCCCCAGCATTTT. This chain joins TRBV7-2 and TRBJ1-5; 9 positions agree with TRBD1. The CDR3 is 16 residues long. In germline, CDR1 is SGHTA, CDR2 FQGNSA. The V gene end was trimmed by 5 bases and the J gene end by 0 bases; junction bases not matched to a gene: 5. Based on the CDR3 plus reference TRBV7-2 and TRBJ1-5, the full variable domain is GAGVSQSPSNKVTEKGKDVELRCDPISGHTALYWYRQSLGQGLEFLIYFQGNSAPDKSGLPSDRFSAERTGGSVSTLTIQRTQQEDSAVYLCASSPGTGRSNQPQHFGDGTRLSIL.

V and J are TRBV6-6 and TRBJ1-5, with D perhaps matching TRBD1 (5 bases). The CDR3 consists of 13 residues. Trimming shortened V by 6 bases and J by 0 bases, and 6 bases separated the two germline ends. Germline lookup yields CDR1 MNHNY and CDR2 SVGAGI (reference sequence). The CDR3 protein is CASRQDSNQPQHF. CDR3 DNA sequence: TGTGCCAGCAGACAGGATAGCAATCAGCCCCAGCATTTT.

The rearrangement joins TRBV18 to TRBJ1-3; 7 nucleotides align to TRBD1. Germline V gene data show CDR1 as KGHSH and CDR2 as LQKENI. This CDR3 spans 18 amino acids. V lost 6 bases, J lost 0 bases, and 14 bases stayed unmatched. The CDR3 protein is CASSPRTGSFHSGNTIYF. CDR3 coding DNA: TGTGCCAGCTCCCCCCGGACAGGTTCCTTCCACTCTGGAAACACCATATATTTT. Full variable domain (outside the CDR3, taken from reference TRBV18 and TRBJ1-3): NAGVMQNPRHLVRRRGQEARLRCSPMKGHSHVYWYRQLPEEGLKFMVYLQKENIIDESGMPKERFSAEFPKEGPSILRIQQVVRGDSAAYFCASSPRTGSFHSGNTIYFGEGSWLTVV.

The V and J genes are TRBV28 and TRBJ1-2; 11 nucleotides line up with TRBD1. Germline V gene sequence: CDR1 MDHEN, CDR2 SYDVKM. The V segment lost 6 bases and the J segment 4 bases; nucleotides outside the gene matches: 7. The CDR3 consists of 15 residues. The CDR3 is CASSQDRGLIYGYTF. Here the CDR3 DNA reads TGTGCCAGCAGCCAGGACAGGGGGCTGATCTATGGCTACACCTTC.

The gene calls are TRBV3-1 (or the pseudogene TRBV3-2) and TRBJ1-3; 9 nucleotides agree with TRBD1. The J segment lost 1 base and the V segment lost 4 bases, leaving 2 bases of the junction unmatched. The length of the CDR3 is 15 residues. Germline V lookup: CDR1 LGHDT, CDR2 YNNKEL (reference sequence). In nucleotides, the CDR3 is TGTGCCAGCAGCCCCGGGACAGGGTCTGGAAACACCATATATTTT. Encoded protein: CASSPGTGSGNTIYF.